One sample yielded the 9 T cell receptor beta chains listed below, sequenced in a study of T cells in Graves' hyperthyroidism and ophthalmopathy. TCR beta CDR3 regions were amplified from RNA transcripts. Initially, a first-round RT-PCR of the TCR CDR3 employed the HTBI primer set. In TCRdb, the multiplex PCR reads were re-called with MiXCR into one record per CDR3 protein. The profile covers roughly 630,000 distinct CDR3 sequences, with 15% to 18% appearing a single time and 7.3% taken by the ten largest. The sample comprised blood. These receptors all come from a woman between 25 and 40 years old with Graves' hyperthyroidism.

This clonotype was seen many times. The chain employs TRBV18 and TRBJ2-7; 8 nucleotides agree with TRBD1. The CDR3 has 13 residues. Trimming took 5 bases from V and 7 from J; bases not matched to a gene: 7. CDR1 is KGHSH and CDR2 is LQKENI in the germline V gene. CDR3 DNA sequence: TGTGCCAGCTCATTTGGACAGGGCGAGGAGCAGTACTTC. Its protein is CASSFGQGEEQYF.

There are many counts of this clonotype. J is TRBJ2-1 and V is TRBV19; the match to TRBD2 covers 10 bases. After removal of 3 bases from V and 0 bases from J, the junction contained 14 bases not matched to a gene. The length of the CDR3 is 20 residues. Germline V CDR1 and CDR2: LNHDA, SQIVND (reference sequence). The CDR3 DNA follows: TGTGCCAGTAGTATCTTTGGACTAGCGGAAGCTTTACCCTCCTACAATGAGCAGTTCTTC. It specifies CASSIFGLAEALPSYNEQFF.

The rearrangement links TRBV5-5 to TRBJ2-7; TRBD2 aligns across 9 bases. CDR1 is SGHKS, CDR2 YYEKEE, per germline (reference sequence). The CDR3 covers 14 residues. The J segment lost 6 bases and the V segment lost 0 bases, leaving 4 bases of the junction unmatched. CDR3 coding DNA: TGTGCCAGCAGCTTGGAACTAGCGGGTCGCGAGCAGTACTTC. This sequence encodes CASSLELAGREQYF.

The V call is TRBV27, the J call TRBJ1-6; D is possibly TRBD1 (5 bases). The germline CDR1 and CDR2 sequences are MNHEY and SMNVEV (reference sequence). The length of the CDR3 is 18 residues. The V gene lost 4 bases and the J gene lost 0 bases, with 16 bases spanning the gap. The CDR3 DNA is TGTGCCAGCAGTTCTCTACGGGGGGGATCCTCCTATAATTCACCCCTCCACTTT. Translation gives CASSSLRGGSSYNSPLHF.

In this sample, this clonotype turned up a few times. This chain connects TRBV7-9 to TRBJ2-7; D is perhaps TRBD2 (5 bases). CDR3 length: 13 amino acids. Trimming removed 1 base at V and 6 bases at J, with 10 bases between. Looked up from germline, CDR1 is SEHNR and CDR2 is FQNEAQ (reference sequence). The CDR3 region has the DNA TGTGCCAGCAGCTTAGGACTAAGCGGCGAGCAGTACTTC. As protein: CASSLGLSGEQYF.

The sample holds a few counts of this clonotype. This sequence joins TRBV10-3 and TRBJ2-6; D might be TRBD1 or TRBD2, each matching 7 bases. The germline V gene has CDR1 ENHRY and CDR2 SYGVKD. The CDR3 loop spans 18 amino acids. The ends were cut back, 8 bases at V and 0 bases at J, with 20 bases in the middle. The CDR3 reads CAISERQGGTSGANVLTF. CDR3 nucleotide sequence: TGTGCCATCTCAGAACGACAGGGAGGGACCTCTGGGGCCAACGTCCTGACTTTC.

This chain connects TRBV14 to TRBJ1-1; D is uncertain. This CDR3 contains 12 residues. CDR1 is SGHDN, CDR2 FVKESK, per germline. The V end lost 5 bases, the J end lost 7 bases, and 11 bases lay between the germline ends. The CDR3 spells CASSSGFGEAFF. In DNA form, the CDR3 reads TGTGCCAGCAGCTCCGGCTTCGGTGAAGCTTTCTTT. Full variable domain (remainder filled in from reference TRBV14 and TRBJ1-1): EAGVTQFPSHSVIEKGQTVTLRCDPISGHDNLYWYRRVMGKEIKFLLHFVKESKQDESGMPNNRFLAERTGGTYSTLKVQPAELEDSGVYFCASSSGFGEAFFGQGTRLTVV.

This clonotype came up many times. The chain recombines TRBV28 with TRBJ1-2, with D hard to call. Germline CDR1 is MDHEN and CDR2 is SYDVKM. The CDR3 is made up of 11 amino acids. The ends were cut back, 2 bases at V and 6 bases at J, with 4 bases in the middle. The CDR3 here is CASSLGDGYTF. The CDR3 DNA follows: TGTGCCAGCAGTTTAGGAGATGGCTACACCTTC.

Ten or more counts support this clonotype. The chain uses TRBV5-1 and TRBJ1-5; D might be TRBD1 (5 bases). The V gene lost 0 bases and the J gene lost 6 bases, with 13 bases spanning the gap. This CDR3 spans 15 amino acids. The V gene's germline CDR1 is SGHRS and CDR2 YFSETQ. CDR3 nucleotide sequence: TGCGCCAGCAGCTTGGTGCCAGGGAGAACTCAGCCCCAGCATTTT. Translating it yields CASSLVPGRTQPQHF.